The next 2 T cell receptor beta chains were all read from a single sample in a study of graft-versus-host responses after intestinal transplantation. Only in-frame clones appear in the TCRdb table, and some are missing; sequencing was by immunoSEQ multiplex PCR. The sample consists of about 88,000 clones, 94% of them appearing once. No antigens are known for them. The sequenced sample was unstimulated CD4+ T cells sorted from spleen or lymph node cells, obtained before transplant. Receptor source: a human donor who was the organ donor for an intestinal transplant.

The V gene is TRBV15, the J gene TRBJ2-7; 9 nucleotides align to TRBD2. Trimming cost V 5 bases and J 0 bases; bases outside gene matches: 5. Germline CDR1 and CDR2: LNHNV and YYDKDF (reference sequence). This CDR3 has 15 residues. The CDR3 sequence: CATSSSGALSYEQYF. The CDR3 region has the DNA TGTGCCACCAGCTCTAGCGGGGCCCTCTCCTACGAGCAGTACTTC.

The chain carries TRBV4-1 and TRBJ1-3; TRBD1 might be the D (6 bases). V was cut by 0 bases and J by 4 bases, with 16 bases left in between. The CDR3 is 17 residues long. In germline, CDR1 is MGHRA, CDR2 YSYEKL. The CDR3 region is CASSQDLGGLGGNTIYF. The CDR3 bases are TGCGCCAGCAGCCAAGATTTGGGGGGGCTAGGAGGAAACACCATATATTTT.